This entry features one TCR beta chain sequence. Recruits, aged roughly 18 to 95 years, lived in 24 US areas. Participant reports of clinical history set cohort assignment. The CDR3 is 15 residues long. V lost 3 bases and J lost 5, with 13 bases in between. Germline loops: CDR1 MGHRA, CDR2 YSYEKL. These data originate in a study of blood T cell repertoires in COVID-19. In the study overall: The United States, Italy and Spain provided the acute and convalescent COVID-19 samples. Sample material is recorded as cDNA or gDNA derived from T cells, B-cell-depleted T cells, or PBMCs.

Sequencing was performed with immunoSEQ multiplex PCR; in TCRdb, only in-frame clones are kept and a portion is missing. The table shows 400,000 or so clones, with over 75% occurring only once. The genes are TRBV4-1 and TRBJ2-2; possibly TRBD1 for D (5 bases). The TCR originated in a woman aged 35 to 49 with acute COVID-19. Sequencing was done on a sample of PBMCs or T cells enriched from blood (not recorded which). CDR3 DNA: TGCGCCAGCAGCCAGGATCTCAGGGTTACCGGGGAGCTGTTTTTT. This codes for CASSQDLRVTGELFF.